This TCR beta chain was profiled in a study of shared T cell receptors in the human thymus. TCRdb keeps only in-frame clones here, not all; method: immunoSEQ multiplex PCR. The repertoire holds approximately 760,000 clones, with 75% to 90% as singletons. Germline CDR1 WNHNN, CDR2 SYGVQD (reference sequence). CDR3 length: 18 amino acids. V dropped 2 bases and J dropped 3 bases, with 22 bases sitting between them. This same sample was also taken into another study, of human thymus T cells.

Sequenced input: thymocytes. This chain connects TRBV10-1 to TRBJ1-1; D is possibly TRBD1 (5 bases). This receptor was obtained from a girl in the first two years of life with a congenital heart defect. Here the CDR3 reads CASSEGAHVGREDTEAFF. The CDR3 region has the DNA TGCGCCAGCAGTGAGGGGGCCCACGTAGGGCGGGAGGACACTGAAGCTTTCTTT.